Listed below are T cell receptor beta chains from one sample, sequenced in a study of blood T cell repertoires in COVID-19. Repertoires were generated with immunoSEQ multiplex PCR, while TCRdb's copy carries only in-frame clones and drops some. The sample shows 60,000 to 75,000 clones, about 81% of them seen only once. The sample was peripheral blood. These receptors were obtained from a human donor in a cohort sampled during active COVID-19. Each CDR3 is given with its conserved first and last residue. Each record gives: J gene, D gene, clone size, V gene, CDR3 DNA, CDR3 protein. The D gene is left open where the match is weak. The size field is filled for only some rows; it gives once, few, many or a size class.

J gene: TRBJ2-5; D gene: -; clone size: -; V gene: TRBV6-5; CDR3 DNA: TGTGCCAGCAGTAGAACACGAAACCAAGAGACCCAGTACTTC; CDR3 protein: CASSRTRNQETQYF
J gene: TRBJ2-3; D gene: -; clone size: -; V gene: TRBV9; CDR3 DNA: TGTGCCAGCAGCGAGAACGCCCTTGGACAGTACACAGATACGCAGTATTTT; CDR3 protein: CASSENALGQYTDTQYF
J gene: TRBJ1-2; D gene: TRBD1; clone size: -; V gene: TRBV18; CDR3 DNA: TGTGCCAGCTCACCCTCCACAGGGGACCAAGCTAACTATGGCTACACCTTC; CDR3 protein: CASSPSTGDQANYGYTF
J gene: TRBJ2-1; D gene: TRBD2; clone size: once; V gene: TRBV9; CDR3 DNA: TGTGCCAGCAGCGTAGCTCCCGGGGGGGGTGAGCAGTTCTTC; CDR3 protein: CASSVAPGGGEQFF
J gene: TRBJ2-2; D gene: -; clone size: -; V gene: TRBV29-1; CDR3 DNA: TGCAGCGTCCCCTCCTGGGACACGAAGAACACCGGGGAGCTGTTTTTT; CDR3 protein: CSVPSWDTKNTGELFF
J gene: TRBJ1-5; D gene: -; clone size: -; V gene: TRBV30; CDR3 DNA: TGTGCCTGGAGTGTACAGGAAAATCAGCCCCAGCATTTT; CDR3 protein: CAWSVQENQPQHF
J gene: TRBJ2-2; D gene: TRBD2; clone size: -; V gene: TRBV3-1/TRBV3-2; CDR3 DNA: TGTGCCAGCAGCCAGGTTAGCGGGCCAAACACCGGGGAGCTGTTTTTT; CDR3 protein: CASSQVSGPNTGELFF
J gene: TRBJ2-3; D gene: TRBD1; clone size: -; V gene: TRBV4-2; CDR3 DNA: TGTGCCAGCAGCCAGGAATGGACAGGGGCTTGGGACGGGACAGATACGCAGTATTTT; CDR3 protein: CASSQEWTGAWDGTDTQYF
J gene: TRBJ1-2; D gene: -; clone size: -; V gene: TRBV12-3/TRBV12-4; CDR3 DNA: TGTGCCAGCAGTTTGGGGGAGGTCGTCGGCTACACCTTC; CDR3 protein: CASSLGEVVGYTF
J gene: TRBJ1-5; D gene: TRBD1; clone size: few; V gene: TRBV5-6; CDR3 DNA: TGTGCCAGCAGTCGGACAGGGGGCGCTGATCAGCCCCAGCATTTT; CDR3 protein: CASSRTGGADQPQHF
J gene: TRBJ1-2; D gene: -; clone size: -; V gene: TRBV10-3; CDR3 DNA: TGTGCCATCAGTGAGGAGGGAACCCTCGCTAACTATGGCTACACCTTC; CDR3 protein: CAISEEGTLANYGYTF
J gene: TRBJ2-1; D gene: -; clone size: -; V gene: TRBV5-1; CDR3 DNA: TGCGCCAGCAGCGATGGGGGCGATGAGCAGTTCTTC; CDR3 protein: CASSDGGDEQFF
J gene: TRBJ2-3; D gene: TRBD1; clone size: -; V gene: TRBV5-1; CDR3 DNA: TGCGCCAGCAGGCCGGGACAGGGATCCGTCACAGATACGCAGTATTTT; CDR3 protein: CASRPGQGSVTDTQYF
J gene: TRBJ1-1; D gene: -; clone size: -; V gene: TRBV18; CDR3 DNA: TGTGCCAGCTCACCACTGGCCCTTGTGAACACTGAAGCTTTCTTT; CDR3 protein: CASSPLALVNTEAFF
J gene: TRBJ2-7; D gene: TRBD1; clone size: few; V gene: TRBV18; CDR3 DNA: TGTGCCAGCTCACCCGATCGACAGGGTAACAGAAACGAGCAGTACTTC; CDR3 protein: CASSPDRQGNRNEQYF
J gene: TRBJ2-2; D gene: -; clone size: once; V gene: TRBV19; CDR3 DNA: TGTGCCAGTAGTATAACTAGTTCCCACACCGGGGAGCTGTTTTTT; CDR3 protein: CASSITSSHTGELFF
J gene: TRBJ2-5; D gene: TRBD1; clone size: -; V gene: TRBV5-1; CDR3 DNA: TGCGCCAGCAGCCACGACAGGGGGGAAGAGACCCAGTACTTC; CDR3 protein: CASSHDRGEETQYF
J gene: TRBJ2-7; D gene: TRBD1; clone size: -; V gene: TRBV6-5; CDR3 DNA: TGTGCCAGCAGTTACACAGGGGGTTACGAGCAGTACTTC; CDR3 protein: CASSYTGGYEQYF
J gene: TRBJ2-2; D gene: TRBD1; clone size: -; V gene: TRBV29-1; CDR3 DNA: TGCAGCGTCGAGGGGACAGCCGGGGAGCTGTTTTTT; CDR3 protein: CSVEGTAGELFF
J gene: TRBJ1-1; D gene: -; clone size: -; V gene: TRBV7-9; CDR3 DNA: TGTGCCAGCAGCCCTTGGGGGCGGATGAACACTGAAGCTTTCTTT; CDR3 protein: CASSPWGRMNTEAFF
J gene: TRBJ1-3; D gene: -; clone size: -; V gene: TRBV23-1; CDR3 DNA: TGCGCCAGCAGAGCGTCCGGAAACACCATATATTTT; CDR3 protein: CASRASGNTIYF
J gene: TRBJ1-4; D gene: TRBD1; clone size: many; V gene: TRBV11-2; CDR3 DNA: TGTGCCAGCAGCTTCGGGACAGGGATCGAGGAAAAACTGTTTTTT; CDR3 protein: CASSFGTGIEEKLFF
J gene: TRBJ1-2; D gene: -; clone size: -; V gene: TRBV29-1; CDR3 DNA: TGCAGCGTTGAAGCAGGTTTTGTGGGTACAAGGGGCTATGGCTACACCTTC; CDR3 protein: CSVEAGFVGTRGYGYTF
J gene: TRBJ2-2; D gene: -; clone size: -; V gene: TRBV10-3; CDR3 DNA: TGTGCCATCAATTCCAAACAGGGGAACACCGGGGAGCTGTTTTTT; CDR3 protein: CAINSKQGNTGELFF
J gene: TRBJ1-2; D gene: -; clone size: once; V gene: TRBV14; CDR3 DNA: TGTGCCAGCAGCCAAGGGACAGCCTATGGCTACACCTTC; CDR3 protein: CASSQGTAYGYTF
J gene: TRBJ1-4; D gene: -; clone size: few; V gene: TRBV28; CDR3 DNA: TGTGCCAGCACCGACAGCAGGGAGGGTGAAAAACTGTTTTTT; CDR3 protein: CASTDSREGEKLFF
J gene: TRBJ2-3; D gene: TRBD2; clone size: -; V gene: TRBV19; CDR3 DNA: TGTGCCAGTAGTTTCACTAGCGAGCATACGCAGTATTTT; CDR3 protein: CASSFTSEHTQYF
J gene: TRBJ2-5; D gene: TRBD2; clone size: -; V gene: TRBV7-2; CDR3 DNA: TGTGCCAGCAGCCCTGACCCGGGACTAGCGGGGGAACAAGAGACCCAGTACTTC; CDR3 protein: CASSPDPGLAGEQETQYF
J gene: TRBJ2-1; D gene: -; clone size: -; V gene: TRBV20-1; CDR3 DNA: TGCAGTGCCCGCGGGGGCCCCGGGCAGTTCTTC; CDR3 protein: CSARGGPGQFF
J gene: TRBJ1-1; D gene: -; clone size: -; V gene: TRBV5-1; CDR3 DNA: TGCGCCAGCAGCGATGCCGGGACAAGGATTTCTGAAGCTTTCTTT; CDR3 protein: CASSDAGTRISEAFF
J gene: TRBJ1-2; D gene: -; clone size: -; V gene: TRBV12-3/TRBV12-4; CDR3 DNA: TGTGCCAGCAGCCAAACCGGAACAGGGAACTACACCTTC; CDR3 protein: CASSQTGTGNYTF
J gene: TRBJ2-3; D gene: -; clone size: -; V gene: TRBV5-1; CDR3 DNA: TGCGCCAGCAGCCCAGGGGGCACAGATACGCAGTATTTT; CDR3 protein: CASSPGGTDTQYF
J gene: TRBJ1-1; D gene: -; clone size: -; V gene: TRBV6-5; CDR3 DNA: TGTGCCAGCAGCCGGGGAAAGAACACTGAAGCTTTCTTT; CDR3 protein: CASSRGKNTEAFF
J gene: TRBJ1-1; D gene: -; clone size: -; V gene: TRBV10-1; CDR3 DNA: TGCGCCAGCAGTGAGCGTAGGGGAGGCACTGAAGCTTTCTTT; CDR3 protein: CASSERRGGTEAFF
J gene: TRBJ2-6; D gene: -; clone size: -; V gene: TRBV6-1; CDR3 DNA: TGTGCCAGCAGTGATGTTCTCGGGGCCAACGTCCTGACTTTC; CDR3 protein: CASSDVLGANVLTF
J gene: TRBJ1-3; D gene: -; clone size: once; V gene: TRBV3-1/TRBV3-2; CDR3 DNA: TGTGCCAGCAGCCGCGGGGGGGCGGCTGGAAACACCATATATTTT; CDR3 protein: CASSRGGAAGNTIYF
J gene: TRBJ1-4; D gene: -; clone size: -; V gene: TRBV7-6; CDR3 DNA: TGTGCCAGCAGCTTATGGAAGGGGAAACTGTTTTTT; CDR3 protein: CASSLWKGKLFF
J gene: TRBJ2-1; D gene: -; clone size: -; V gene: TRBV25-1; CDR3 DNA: TGTGCCAGCAGTGGAGCTTTTGACAATGAGCAGTTCTTC; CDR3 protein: CASSGAFDNEQFF
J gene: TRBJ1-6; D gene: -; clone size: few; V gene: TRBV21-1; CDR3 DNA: TGTGCCAGCAGCAAAGGGGGCAAGGGCTATAATTCACCCCTCCACTTT; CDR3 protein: CASSKGGKGYNSPLHF
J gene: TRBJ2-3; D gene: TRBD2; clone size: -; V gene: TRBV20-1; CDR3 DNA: TGCAGTGCCAGTCTAGCGGGGGCAGATACGCAGTATTTT; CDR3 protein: CSASLAGADTQYF
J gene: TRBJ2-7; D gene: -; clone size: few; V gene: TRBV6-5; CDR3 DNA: TGTGCCAGCAGGCCCGGGACAAATTCCTACGAGCAGTACTTC; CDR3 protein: CASRPGTNSYEQYF
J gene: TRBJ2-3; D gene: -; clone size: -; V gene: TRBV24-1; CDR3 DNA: TGTGCCACCAGCTACGGTAGCGGCACAGATACGCAGTATTTT; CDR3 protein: CATSYGSGTDTQYF
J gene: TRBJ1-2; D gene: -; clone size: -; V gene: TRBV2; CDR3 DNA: TGTGCCAGCCTGGCCTTATCTAGCCGGGGCTACACCTTC; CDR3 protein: CASLALSSRGYTF
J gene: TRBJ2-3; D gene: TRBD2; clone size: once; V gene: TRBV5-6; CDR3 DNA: TGTGCCAGCAGCTTGAGGGGACTACCACAGATACGCACAGATACGCAGTATTTT; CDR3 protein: CASSLRGLPQIRTDTQYF
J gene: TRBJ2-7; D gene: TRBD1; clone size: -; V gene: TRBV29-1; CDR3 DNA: TGCAGCGTTGCGGGACAGCTTCGCGAGCAGTACTTC; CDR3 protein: CSVAGQLREQYF
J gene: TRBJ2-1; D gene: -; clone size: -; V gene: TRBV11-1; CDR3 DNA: TGTGCCAGCAGCTTAGCGTGGGAGCTCCCGGATGAGCAGTTCTTC; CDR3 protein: CASSLAWELPDEQFF
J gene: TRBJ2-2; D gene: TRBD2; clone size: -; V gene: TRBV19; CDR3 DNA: TGTGCCAGTAGTACCCGGGGGGGTAGGGCGAACACCGGGGAGCTGTTTTTT; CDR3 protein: CASSTRGGRANTGELFF
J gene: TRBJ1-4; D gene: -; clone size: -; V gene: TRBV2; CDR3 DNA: TGTGCCAGCAGGGAGGGTCTCCGGGACGAAAAACTGTTTTTT; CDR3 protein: CASREGLRDEKLFF
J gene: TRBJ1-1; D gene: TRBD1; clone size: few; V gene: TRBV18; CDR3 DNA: TGTGCCAGCTCAGTTCGACAGGGGGGAATGAACACTGAAGCTTTCTTT; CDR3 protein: CASSVRQGGMNTEAFF
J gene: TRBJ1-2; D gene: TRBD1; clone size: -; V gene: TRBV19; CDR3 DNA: TGTGCCAGTAACTCCATCCGGGACAGTAACTATGGCTACACCTTC; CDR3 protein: CASNSIRDSNYGYTF
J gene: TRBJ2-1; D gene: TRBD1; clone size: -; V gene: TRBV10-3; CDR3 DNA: TGTGCCATCAGATCCGGGACAGGGGAAAACAATGAGCAGTTCTTC; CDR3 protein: CAIRSGTGENNEQFF
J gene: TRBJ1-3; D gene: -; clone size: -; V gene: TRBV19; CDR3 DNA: TGTGCCAGTAGTATCGGACACACTGATGGAAACACCATATATTTT; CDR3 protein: CASSIGHTDGNTIYF
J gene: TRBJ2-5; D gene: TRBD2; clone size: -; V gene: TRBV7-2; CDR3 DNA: TGTGCCAGCAGCCGCGACGGGGGACTAGCTGGGGAGACCCAGTACTTC; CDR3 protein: CASSRDGGLAGETQYF